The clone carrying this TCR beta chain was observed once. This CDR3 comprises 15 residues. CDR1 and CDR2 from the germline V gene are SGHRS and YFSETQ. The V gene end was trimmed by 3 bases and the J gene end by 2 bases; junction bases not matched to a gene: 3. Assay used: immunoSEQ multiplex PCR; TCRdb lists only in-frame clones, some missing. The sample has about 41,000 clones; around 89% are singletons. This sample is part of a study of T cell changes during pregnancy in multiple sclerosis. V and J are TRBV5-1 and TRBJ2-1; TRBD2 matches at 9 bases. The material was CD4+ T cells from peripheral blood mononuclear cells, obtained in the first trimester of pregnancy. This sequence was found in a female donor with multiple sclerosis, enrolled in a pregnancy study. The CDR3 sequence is CASSSLAGAYNEQFF. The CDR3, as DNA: TGCGCCAGCAGCTCCTTAGCGGGAGCCTACAATGAGCAGTTCTTC.